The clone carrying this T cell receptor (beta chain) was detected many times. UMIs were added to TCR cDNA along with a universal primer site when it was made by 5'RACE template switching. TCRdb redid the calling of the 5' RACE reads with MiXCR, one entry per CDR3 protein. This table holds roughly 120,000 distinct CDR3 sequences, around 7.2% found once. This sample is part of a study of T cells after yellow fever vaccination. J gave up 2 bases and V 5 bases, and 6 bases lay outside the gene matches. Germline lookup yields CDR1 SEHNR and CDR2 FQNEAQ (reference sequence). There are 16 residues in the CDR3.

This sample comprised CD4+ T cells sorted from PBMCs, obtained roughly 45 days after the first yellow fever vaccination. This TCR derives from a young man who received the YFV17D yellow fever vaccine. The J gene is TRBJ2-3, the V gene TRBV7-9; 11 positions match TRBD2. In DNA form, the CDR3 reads TGTGCCAGCAGCCCCATAGCGGGGGGGATCACAGATACGCAGTATTTT. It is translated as CASSPIAGGITDTQYF.